This T cell receptor beta chain was found in a study of blood T cell repertoires in COVID-19. Here immunoSEQ multiplex PCR was the method, and the copy in TCRdb shows in-frame clones only, minus some. The repertoire holds approximately 240,000 clones, approximately 80% seen once, with 4% to 6% in the top ten. After removal of 3 bases from V and 2 bases from J, the junction contained 4 bases not matched to a gene. Germline V gene data show CDR1 as MGHDK and CDR2 as SYGVNS. The CDR3 covers 16 residues. The specimen was peripheral blood. This chain joins TRBV25-1 and TRBJ2-3, with 11 bases that match TRBD2. The receptor's source is a woman over 75 with active or convalescent COVID-19. CDR3 residues: CASSDLTSGATDTQYF. As DNA, the CDR3 is TGTGCCAGCAGTGACTTGACTAGCGGGGCCACAGATACGCAGTATTTT.